The T cell receptor (beta chain) under discussion was sequenced for a study of HIV-infected patients and healthy controls. Whole-study findings and limits: Significant mean usage differences between HIV-infected patients and controls involved eight alpha and eight beta V genes. During therapy, HIV-associated CDR3s fell significantly in frequency, while CMV-associated CDR3s did not change significantly.

V lost 3 bases and J 6 bases, leaving 17 bases between the germline ends. CDR1 SGHAT and CDR2 FQNNGV come from the germline V gene. The CDR3 consists of 16 residues. 450 to 600 ng RNA was reverse transcribed with alpha and beta constant-region primers. Alpha and beta chain libraries were made separately by chain-specific third strand synthesis with multiplexing indices. TCRdb re-derived calls from the 5' RACE reads in MiXCR, one entry per CDR3 protein. The repertoire holds 12,000 or so distinct CDR3 sequences, with about 10% as singletons. This clonotype has at least ten counts. What it recognizes is unknown. All unsorted peripheral T cells were captured because whole blood was used without fractionation.

The chain links TRBV11-2 to TRBJ2-2; weak D call: TRBD2 (5 bases). This receptor was identified in an adult with HIV infection. The donor label of this sample is uncertain. Source: blood, taken before antiretroviral therapy. The CDR3 DNA follows: TGTGCCAGCAGCTTTTCTGAACCGGGAAGTCCCGGGGAGCTGTTTTTT. This gives the protein CASSFSEPGSPGELFF.